This T cell receptor beta chain is drawn from a study of OX40 agonist ivuxolimab in advanced cancers. This CDR3 region has 15 residues. V trimming: 5 bases; J trimming: 10 bases; junction bases outside the gene matches: 14. Germline V gene data show CDR1 as SGHRS and CDR2 as YFSETQ. The method was immunoSEQ multiplex PCR; TCRdb's version includes in-frame clones alone and lacks a portion of them. The sample gives over 35,000 clones, roughly 90% of which show up once; around 11% is in the top ten. V is TRBV5-1 and J is TRBJ1-4; 7 nucleotides align to TRBD1. The origin of this receptor is an adult with an advanced solid tumor such as melanoma, head and neck, liver or kidney cancer. Source: CD4+ or CD8+ T cells sorted from blood, taken in a trial of the OX40 agonist ivuxolimab. The CDR3 here is CASRFRPGQLIKLFF. The CDR3, as DNA: TGCGCCAGCAGATTCCGTCCGGGACAGCTCATAAAACTGTTTTTT. The full variable domain, with the rest looked up from reference TRBV5-1 and TRBJ1-4, is KAGVTQTPRYLIKTRGQQVTLSCSPISGHRSVSWYQQTPGQGLQFLFEYFSETQRNKGNFPGRFSGRQFSNSRSEMNVSTLELGDSALYLCASRFRPGQLIKLFFGSGTQLSVL.